This T cell receptor beta chain was sequenced during a study of CD8+CD57+ T cells in acquired aplastic anemia. TCR beta VDJ and CDR3 profiling used genomic DNA as template. TCRdb reanalysed the reads using MiXCR and keeps one entry per CDR3 protein. The data contain roughly 220,000 distinct CDR3 sequences, over 55% of them singletons. Details on this clonotype: What it binds is not known.

Study-level findings and limits: Found in both controls and patients were twenty-nine CD8+ CDR3 sequences.

CD8+CD57+ cell expansion, shown by flow cytometry, had occurred in the patients selected for sequencing. Sequencing was done on a sample of sorted CD4+, CD8+, or CD8+CD57+ T cells (not recorded which) from PBMCs. This sequence was found in a human donor with aplastic anemia.

CDR3: CSVVEGHHNYGYTF. CDR3 DNA: TGCAGCGTTGTAGAGGGACACCATAACTATGGCTACACCTTC. The chain couples TRBV29-1 to TRBJ1-2; weak D call: TRBD1 (6 bases). Germline CDR1 is SQVTM and CDR2 is ANQGSEA. The CDR3 length is 14 residues. V dropped 4 bases and J dropped 1 base, with 13 bases sitting between them. Based on the CDR3 plus reference TRBV29-1 and TRBJ1-2, the full variable domain is SAVISQKPSRDICQRGTSLTIQCQVDSQVTMMFWYRQQPGQSLTLIATANQGSEATYESGFVIDKFPISRPNLTFSTLTVSNMSPEDSSIYLCSVVEGHHNYGYTFGSGTRLTVV.